This is a list of T cell receptor beta chains from one sample in a study of blood T cell repertoires in COVID-19. Using immunoSEQ multiplex PCR, the repertoire was profiled, and TCRdb retains in-frame clones only, with some absent. The repertoire consists of 31,000 or so clones, with around 89% occurring once and the leading ten covering more than 15%. Sequencing input: peripheral blood. The source of these receptors is a man older than 75 with acute or convalescent COVID-19. The CDR3 runs from the conserved cysteine through the conserved F or W. A D gene is named only where the DNA matches it firmly. The size field is filled for only some rows; it gives once, few, many or a size class.

TRBJ2-3 | NA | TRBD1 | TRBV18 | TGTGCCAGCTCACTAAAAAGGGACAGGGAGGCAGATACGCAGTATTTT | CASSLKRDREADTQYF
TRBJ1-3 | NA | NA | TRBV9 | TGTGCCAGCAGCGTGGCCCCCCTGAACTCTGGAAACACCATATATTTT | CASSVAPLNSGNTIYF
TRBJ1-4 | NA | TRBD1 | TRBV5-4 | TGTGCCAGCAGTCATGGGACAGGGGGGAATGAAAAACTGTTTTTT | CASSHGTGGNEKLFF
TRBJ2-5 | NA | NA | TRBV6-5 | TGTGCCAGCAGTTACTCGGAGGGGGCCGGGACCCAGTACTTC | CASSYSEGAGTQYF
TRBJ1-1 | few | NA | TRBV4-1 | TGCGCCAGCAGCCAAGTGCGGGGTTCCGACTGGAACACTGAAGCTTTCTTT | CASSQVRGSDWNTEAFF
TRBJ2-7 | NA | NA | TRBV28 | TGTGCCAGCAGTTTGAGTGACATTACCTACGAGCAGTACTTC | CASSLSDITYEQYF
TRBJ1-4 | NA | NA | TRBV6-1 | TGTGCCAGCAGTGAAAACCCGGGACACGGCTTCGGAAAACTGTTTTTT | CASSENPGHGFGKLFF
TRBJ1-5 | NA | TRBD1 | TRBV3-1/TRBV3-2 | TGTGCCAGCAGCCGAGGAGGGGGCGACCAGCCCCAGCATTTT | CASSRGGGDQPQHF
TRBJ1-4 | NA | TRBD1 | TRBV25-1 | TGTGCCAGCAGTGGTACAGGGGGGCTAGATGAAAAACTGTTTTTT | CASSGTGGLDEKLFF
TRBJ1-6 | NA | NA | TRBV4-2 | TGTGCCAGCAGCCAAGACGGGGGGTTGTATTCACCCCTCCACTTT | CASSQDGGLYSPLHF
TRBJ1-4 | NA | TRBD1 | TRBV24-1 | TGTGCCACCAGTGATGCCGACAGGGACGAAAAACTGTTTTTT | CATSDADRDEKLFF
TRBJ2-3 | NA | NA | TRBV5-1 | TGCGCCAGCAGCATCGGGGATTTCCAAGGCACAGATACGCAGTATTTT | CASSIGDFQGTDTQYF
TRBJ2-7 | NA | NA | TRBV5-1 | TGCGCCAGCAGCTTAGCTCGACTCGACGAGCAGTACTTC | CASSLARLDEQYF
TRBJ1-5 | NA | TRBD1 | TRBV28 | TGTGCCAGCAGTCCCCTGGGACAGGGGGGAGTTGGCAATCAGCCCCAGCATTTT | CASSPLGQGGVGNQPQHF
TRBJ2-1 | medium-sized | NA | TRBV7-9 | TGTGCCAGCAGCTCCGGCAATGAGCAGTTCTTC | CASSSGNEQFF
TRBJ1-2 | NA | NA | TRBV7-2 | TGTGCCAGCAGCTTAAGTTTTTGGCTCTATGGCTACACCTTC | CASSLSFWLYGYTF
TRBJ1-1 | NA | NA | TRBV29-1 | TGCAGCTTTGAGACAGGAGGGAACACTGAAGCTTTCTTT | CSFETGGNTEAFF
TRBJ1-1 | NA | TRBD1 | TRBV29-1 | TGCAGCGTTGGACAGGGAAGGACTGAAGCTTTCTTT | CSVGQGRTEAFF
TRBJ1-1 | once | NA | TRBV30 | TGTGCCTGGAGTGTAGGGAATCAGGGGAACACTGAAGCTTTCTTT | CAWSVGNQGNTEAFF
TRBJ1-6 | NA | TRBD1 | TRBV18 | TGTGCCAGCTCACCGACAGGGGTGGGGGGTAATTCACCCCTCCACTTT | CASSPTGVGGNSPLHF
TRBJ2-5 | NA | TRBD2 | TRBV4-1 | TGCGCCAGCAGCCAAGGGCGGGGGGGCCATGAGACCCAGTACTTC | CASSQGRGGHETQYF
TRBJ2-3 | NA | NA | TRBV7-9 | TGTGCCAGCAGCTCCAGGGTTAGAGGCACAGATACGCAGTATTTT | CASSSRVRGTDTQYF
TRBJ1-3 | NA | TRBD1 | TRBV6-5 | TGTGCCAGCAGACGGGACAGCCGACGCGCCACCATATATTTT | CASRRDSRRATIYF
TRBJ2-6 | NA | NA | TRBV28 | TGTGCCAGCAGACACTGGGACAAGAGCTCTGGGGCCAACGTCCTGACTTTC | CASRHWDKSSGANVLTF
TRBJ1-1 | NA | NA | TRBV24-1 | TGTGCCACCAGTGATTTGGGCCTGAACACTGAAGCTTTCTTT | CATSDLGLNTEAFF
TRBJ2-5 | NA | TRBD2 | TRBV10-2 | TGCGCCAGCAGTGAGCGGGACTACCTTTTAGAGACCCAGTACTTC | CASSERDYLLETQYF
TRBJ1-3 | NA | TRBD1 | TRBV7-2 | TGTGCCAGCAGCAAGACAGGGACCGGAAACACCATATATTTT | CASSKTGTGNTIYF
TRBJ2-1 | NA | TRBD1 | TRBV7-3 | TGTGCCAGCAGCCTGACAGGGAGCTCCTACAATGAGCAGTTCTTC | CASSLTGSSYNEQFF
TRBJ1-1 | NA | NA | TRBV5-6 | TGTGCCAGCAGAATGGACAGGAACACTGAAGCTTTCTTT | CASRMDRNTEAFF
TRBJ1-3 | NA | NA | TRBV29-1 | TGCAGCGCGGAGGGGTTCCCTGGAAACACCATATATTTT | CSAEGFPGNTIYF
TRBJ1-1 | NA | NA | TRBV7-9 | TGTGCCAGCAGCTTAGGGACATTGAACACTGAAGCTTTCTTT | CASSLGTLNTEAFF
TRBJ1-6 | NA | TRBD1 | TRBV10-2 | TGCGCCAGCACCCAACCGGGACAGGGGTCCTATAATTCACCCCTCCACTTT | CASTQPGQGSYNSPLHF
TRBJ2-7 | NA | TRBD1 | TRBV20-1 | TGCAGTGCCTCGACAGGGGTCGAGCAGTACTTC | CSASTGVEQYF
TRBJ2-1 | NA | NA | TRBV20-1 | TGCAGTGCTAGAGATCTCGCGGCGGAGCTCTTC | CSARDLAAELF
TRBJ2-7 | NA | TRBD1 | TRBV19 | TGTGCCAGTAGCATCGGAATAAGGACAGGGGAATACGAGCAGTACTTC | CASSIGIRTGEYEQYF
TRBJ2-7 | NA | TRBD1 | TRBV6-4 | TGTGCCAGCAGTGACCAACACCGGACAGGGATCTGGTACGAGCAGTACTTC | CASSDQHRTGIWYEQYF
TRBJ2-1 | NA | NA | TRBV12-3/TRBV12-4 | TGTGCCAGCAGTAGCACCTACAATGAGCAGTTCTTC | CASSSTYNEQFF
TRBJ2-3 | NA | TRBD2 | TRBV30 | TGTGCCTGGAGTGTACGGCGGGGGAACACAGATACGCAGTATTTT | CAWSVRRGNTDTQYF
TRBJ2-3 | NA | NA | TRBV11-3 | TGTGCCAGCAGCCGGGGATCCAGCACAGATACGCAGTATTTT | CASSRGSSTDTQYF
TRBJ1-6 | NA | NA | TRBV18 | TGTGCCAGCTCATCTCAAAGACTCAGTTCACCCCTCCACTTT | CASSSQRLSSPLHF
TRBJ1-4 | NA | TRBD1 | TRBV18 | TGTGCCAGCTCATCAACAGGGGGGCGAGGTGAAAAACTGTTTTTT | CASSSTGGRGEKLFF
TRBJ1-1 | NA | NA | TRBV2 | TGTGCCAGAACGGTACACACTGAAGCTTTCTTT | CARTVHTEAFF
TRBJ2-5 | NA | NA | TRBV6-5 | TGTGCCAGCAGGAGGTTGGAGACCCAGTACTTC | CASRRLETQYF
TRBJ2-1 | NA | TRBD2 | TRBV7-6 | TGTGCCAGCAGCTTAGTCTGGCGGGGGGGCCAAAATGAGCAGTTCTTC | CASSLVWRGGQNEQFF
TRBJ2-5 | NA | TRBD2 | TRBV7-2 | TGTGCCAGCAGCTTCGGACTAGCGGGGGGCTTCGGGGAGACCCAGTACTTC | CASSFGLAGGFGETQYF
TRBJ2-3 | NA | NA | TRBV5-4 | TGTGCCAGCAGCTTGGAGGGCGGGGTAAACACCGATACGCAGTATTTT | CASSLEGGVNTDTQYF
TRBJ2-1 | NA | NA | TRBV24-1 | TGTGCCACCAGTATAGGAACAGCCACCACCAATGAGCAGTTCTTC | CATSIGTATTNEQFF
TRBJ2-2 | few | TRBD1 | TRBV5-8 | TGTGCCAGCAGCAAGAGGACAGGGAACACCGGGGAGCTGTTTTTT | CASSKRTGNTGELFF
TRBJ2-3 | once | TRBD2 | TRBV30 | TGTGCCTCTCAGCGGGGGGCGGGCACAGATACGCAGTATTTT | CASQRGAGTDTQYF
TRBJ2-7 | NA | NA | TRBV18 | TGTGCCAGCTCACTGGGGACACCTCCGTCCTACGAGCAGTACTTC | CASSLGTPPSYEQYF
TRBJ2-5 | NA | NA | TRBV2 | TGTGCCAGCAGTGGAAATCGGCAGGGTCGTGAGACCCAGTACTTC | CASSGNRQGRETQYF
TRBJ1-5 | once | TRBD1 | TRBV2 | TGTGCCAGCAGGGGGACAGGGGCACCCACCCAGCATTTT | CASRGTGAPTQHF
TRBJ2-2 | NA | NA | TRBV5-1 | TGCGCCAGCAGCTGGTCAGCGCAAGGAATACCTCGGGTCACCGGGGAGCTGTTTTTT | CASSWSAQGIPRVTGELFF